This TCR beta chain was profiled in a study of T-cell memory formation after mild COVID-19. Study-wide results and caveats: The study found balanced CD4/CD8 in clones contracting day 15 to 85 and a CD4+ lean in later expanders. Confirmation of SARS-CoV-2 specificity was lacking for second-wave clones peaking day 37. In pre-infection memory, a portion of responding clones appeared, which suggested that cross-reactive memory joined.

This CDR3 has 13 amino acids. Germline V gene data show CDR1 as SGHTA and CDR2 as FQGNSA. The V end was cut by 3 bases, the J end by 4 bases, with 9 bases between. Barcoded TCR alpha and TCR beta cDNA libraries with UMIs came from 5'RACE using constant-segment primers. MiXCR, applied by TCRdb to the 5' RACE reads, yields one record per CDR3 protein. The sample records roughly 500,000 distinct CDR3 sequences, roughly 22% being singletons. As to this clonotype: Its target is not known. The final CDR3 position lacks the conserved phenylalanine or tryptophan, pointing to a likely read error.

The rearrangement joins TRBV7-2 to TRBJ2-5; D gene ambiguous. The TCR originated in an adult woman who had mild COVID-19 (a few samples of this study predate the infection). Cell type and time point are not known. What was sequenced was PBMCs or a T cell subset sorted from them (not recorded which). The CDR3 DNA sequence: TGTGCCAGCAGCTTTTATAGTGGAGAGACCCAGTACTTA. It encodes CASSFYSGETQYL.